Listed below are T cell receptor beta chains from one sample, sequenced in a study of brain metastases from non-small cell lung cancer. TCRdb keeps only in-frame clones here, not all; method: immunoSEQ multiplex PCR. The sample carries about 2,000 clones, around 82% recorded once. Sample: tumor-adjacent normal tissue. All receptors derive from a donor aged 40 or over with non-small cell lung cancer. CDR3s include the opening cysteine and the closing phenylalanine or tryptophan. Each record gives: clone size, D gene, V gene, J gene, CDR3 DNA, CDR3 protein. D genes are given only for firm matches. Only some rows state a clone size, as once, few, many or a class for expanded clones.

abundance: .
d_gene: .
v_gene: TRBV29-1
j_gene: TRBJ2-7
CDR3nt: TGCAGCGTGGATAGCGGACACGACGAGCAGTATTTC
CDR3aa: CSVDSGHDEQYF

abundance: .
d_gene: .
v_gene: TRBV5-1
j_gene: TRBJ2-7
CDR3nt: TGCGTCAGCAGCTTAGATGGTCCAGGGGCCGGAGAGCAGTACTTC
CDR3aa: CVSSLDGPGAGEQYF

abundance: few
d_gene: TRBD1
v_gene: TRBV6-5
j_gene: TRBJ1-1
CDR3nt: TGTGCCAGCAGTTACCAGCCGGGACAGGGCGCTGAAGCTTTCTTT
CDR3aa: CASSYQPGQGAEAFF

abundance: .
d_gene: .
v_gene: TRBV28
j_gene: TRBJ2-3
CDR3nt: TGTGCCAGCAGTTTTAACAATCCCACAGATACGCAGTATTTT
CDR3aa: CASSFNNPTDTQYF

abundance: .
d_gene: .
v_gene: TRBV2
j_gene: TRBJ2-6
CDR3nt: TGTGCCAGCAGTCTATACAGTCCTAGCTCTGGGGCCAACGTCCTGACTTTC
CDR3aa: CASSLYSPSSGANVLTF

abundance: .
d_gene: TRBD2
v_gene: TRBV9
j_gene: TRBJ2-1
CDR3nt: TGTGCCAGCAGCGAGCGACTAGCGGGGGGACTATACAATGAGCAGTTCTTC
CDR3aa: CASSERLAGGLYNEQFF

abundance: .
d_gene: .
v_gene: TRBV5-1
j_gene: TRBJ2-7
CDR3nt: TGCGCCAGCAGCTTGGGGGCCCAACCCTACGAGCAGTACTTC
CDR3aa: CASSLGAQPYEQYF

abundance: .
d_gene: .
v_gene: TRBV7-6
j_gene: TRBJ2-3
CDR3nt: TGTGCCAGCAGCTTAGCCTTTAGCACAGATACGCAGTATTTT
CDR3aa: CASSLAFSTDTQYF

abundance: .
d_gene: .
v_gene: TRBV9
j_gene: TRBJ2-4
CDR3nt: TGTGCCAGCAGTGAGCGGGGACAGAAGGACATTCAGTACTTC
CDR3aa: CASSERGQKDIQYF

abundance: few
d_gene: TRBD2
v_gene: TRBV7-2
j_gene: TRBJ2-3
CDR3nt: TGTGCCAGCAGCGCCAGACTAGCGGGGTTGCCAGATACGCAGTATTTT
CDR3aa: CASSARLAGLPDTQYF

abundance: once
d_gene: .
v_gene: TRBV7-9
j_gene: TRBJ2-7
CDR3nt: TGTGCCAGCAGCTCCGGGACTGAGGTCTACGAGCAGTACTTC
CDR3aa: CASSSGTEVYEQYF

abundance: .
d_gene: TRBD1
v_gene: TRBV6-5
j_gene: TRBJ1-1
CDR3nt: TGTGCCAGCAGTTTCCAGGGACAGATCATGAACACTGAAGCTTTCTTT
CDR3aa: CASSFQGQIMNTEAFF

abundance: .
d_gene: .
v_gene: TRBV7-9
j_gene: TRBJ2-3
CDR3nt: TGTGCCAGCAGCTTAGCAGGAAGGGGTTGGCCGAGGAACACAGATACGCAGTATTTT
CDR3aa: CASSLAGRGWPRNTDTQYF

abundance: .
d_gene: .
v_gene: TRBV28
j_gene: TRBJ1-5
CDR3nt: TGTGCCAGCAGTACACCTATAGGGTCCCGGGGCAATCAGCCCCAGCATTTT
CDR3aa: CASSTPIGSRGNQPQHF

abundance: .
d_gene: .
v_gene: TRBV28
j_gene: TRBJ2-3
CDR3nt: TGTGCCAGCAGTATTACAGATACGCAGTATTTT
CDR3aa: CASSITDTQYF

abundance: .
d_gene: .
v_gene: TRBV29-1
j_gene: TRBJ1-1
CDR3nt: TGCAGCGTTGAAGGACAGTCGGGGACTGAAGCTTTCTTT
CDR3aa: CSVEGQSGTEAFF

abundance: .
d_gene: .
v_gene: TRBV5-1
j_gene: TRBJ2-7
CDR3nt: TGCGCCAGCAGCTTGGCTACGACCTCTTACGAGCAGTACTTC
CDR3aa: CASSLATTSYEQYF

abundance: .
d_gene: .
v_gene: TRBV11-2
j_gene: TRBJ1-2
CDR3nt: TGTGCCAGTCAACAGGGATCTAACTATGGCTACACCTTC
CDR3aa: CASQQGSNYGYTF

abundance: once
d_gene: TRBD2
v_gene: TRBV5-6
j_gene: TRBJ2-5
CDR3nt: TGTACCAGCAGCTTCCTAGCGGGGGACGAGACCCAGTACTTC
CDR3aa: CTSSFLAGDETQYF